The 23 T cell receptor beta chains in this list originate from one sample, sequenced in a study of cytomegalovirus exposure and HLA in healthy donors (dated by TCRdb to the late 2010s). Library creation used the immunoSEQ multiplex PCR assay. For the multiplex PCR, a mixture combining 60 forward primers for TCR Vbeta segments and 13 reverse primers for TCR Jbeta segments was used. TCRdb provides this immuneACCESS table in a form limited to in-frame rearrangements. Some clones are lacking; in checked studies, under half of them reflect an unresolved V gene, and why the rest are absent is not known. This sample lists 90,000 to 120,000 clones; roughly 75% were detected once. The ten biggest clones cover about 4.9% of the sample. Sequences were obtained from PBMCs. The receptors come from a woman in her late teens or twenties in good health and CMV-seropositive.

The chain employs TRBV4-1 and TRBJ2-1; 12 bases match TRBD2. CDR3 length: 17 amino acids. Germline CDR1 and CDR2: MGHRA and YSYEKL. Unmatched junction bases numbered 9, after V lost 0 bases and J lost 9 bases. CDR3 bases: TGCGCCAGCAGCCAAGATGTGCTAGCGGGAGGGCAGGGTGAGCAGTTCTTC. As protein: CASSQDVLAGGQGEQFF.

V is TRBV28 and J is TRBJ1-2; D is uncertain. Germline values: CDR1 MDHEN, CDR2 SYDVKM. The CDR3 consists of 11 residues. Trimming cost V 4 bases and J 5 bases, with 5 bases left between them. The DNA for the CDR3 is TGTGCCAGCAGTTCCCTATATGGCTACACCTTC. The encoded protein is CASSSLYGYTF.

The genes are TRBV19 and TRBJ2-2; 9 nucleotides align to TRBD1. CDR1 is LNHDA and CDR2 is SQIVND in the germline V gene (reference sequence). This CDR3 spans 16 amino acids. The junction had 6 bases not matched to a gene; V was cut back by 5 bases and J by 2 bases. The CDR3 spells CASSHGTGKNTGELFF. Written as DNA, the CDR3 is TGTGCCAGTAGTCACGGGACAGGGAAAAACACCGGGGAGCTGTTTTTT.

The chain joins TRBV6-5 to TRBJ2-3; 9 nucleotides line up with TRBD1. V dropped 6 bases and J dropped 2; count of bases not matched to a gene: 6. CDR3 size: 15 residues. In germline, CDR1 is MNHEY, CDR2 SVGAGI. The CDR3 nucleotides read TGTGCCAGCAGACCTGGACAGGGGCCCACAGATACGCAGTATTTT. Its protein product is CASRPGQGPTDTQYF.

The chain couples TRBV5-1 to TRBJ2-5; the D gene is possibly TRBD1 (5 bases). Trimming shortened V by 4 bases and J by 1 base, and 14 bases separated the two germline ends. The V gene's germline CDR1 is SGHRS and CDR2 YFSETQ. This CDR3 spans 15 amino acids. The CDR3 nucleotides read TGCGCCAGCAGCCTACAGACAGACCTCCAAGAGACCCAGTACTTC. Residues: CASSLQTDLQETQYF.

This clone was counted only a few times. The chain uses TRBV18 and TRBJ2-2, with TRBD2 matching 9 bases. The length of the CDR3 is 16 residues. Germline V lookup: CDR1 KGHSH, CDR2 LQKENI. V lost 0 bases to trimming and J lost 1 base; unmatched junction nucleotides: 0. The CDR3 DNA reads TGTGCCAGCTCACCACCGACTAGCGGGAACACCGGGGAGCTGTTTTTT. This encodes CASSPPTSGNTGELFF.

The rearrangement links TRBV2 to TRBJ2-7; 10 nucleotides line up with TRBD2. Germline trimming cut 3 bases from V and 4 bases from J; bases unmatched to any gene: 6. Germline values: CDR1 SNHLY, CDR2 FYNNEI. CDR3 length: 15 amino acids. CDR3: CASSEVLAGKYEQYF. The CDR3 DNA sequence: TGTGCCAGCAGTGAGGTACTAGCGGGAAAGTACGAGCAGTACTTC.

This sequence joins TRBV7-8 and TRBJ1-1; 8 bases line up with TRBD1. The CDR3 is 14 amino acids. Germline V gene data show CDR1 as SGHVS and CDR2 as FQNEAQ. The trim removed 3 bases at V and 5 bases at J, leaving 5 bases unmatched. The CDR3 here is CASSFDRGGTEAFF. In DNA, the CDR3 is TGTGCCAGCAGCTTTGACAGGGGAGGAACTGAAGCTTTCTTT.

The J gene is TRBJ2-1, the V gene TRBV6-4; 7 nucleotides line up with TRBD2. V shed 4 bases, J shed 5 bases, and the junction held 8 bases outside the gene matches. The germline gives CDR1 MRHNA, CDR2 SNTAGT. There are 15 residues in the CDR3. The CDR3 protein is CASSVARETHNEQFF. The DNA of the CDR3 is TGTGCCAGCAGTGTTGCGCGGGAGACTCACAATGAGCAGTTCTTC.

The CDR3 loop is CASTEGRRGNQPQHF. The CDR3 DNA sequence: TGTGCCAGCACCGAGGGTAGGCGGGGCAATCAGCCCCAGCATTTT. The chain recombines TRBV2 with TRBJ1-5; no definite D call. From germline, CDR1 is SNHLY and CDR2 FYNNEI. The CDR3 has 15 residues. V was pared by 7 bases and J by 2 bases, with 15 bases between.

This clone was seen a handful of times. The rearrangement uses TRBV4-3 and TRBJ2-7, with 12 bases that match TRBD1. J lost 7 bases, V lost 2 bases, and 6 bases had no gene match. The CDR3 contains 15 residues. The germline V gene has CDR1 LGHNA and CDR2 YSLEER. The CDR3 bases are TGCGCCAGCAGCCAACCGGGACAGGGGGCGGAAGAGCAGTACTTC. Translation: CASSQPGQGAEEQYF.

CDR3 nucleotides: TGTGCCAGCAGGGGGACAGTCTCCTACGAGCAGTACTTC. Its protein is CASRGTVSYEQYF. The chain is built from TRBV6-1 and TRBJ2-7, with 7 bases that match TRBD1. The J segment lost 0 bases and the V segment lost 6 bases, leaving 2 bases of the junction unmatched. The CDR3 contains 13 residues. Germline V lookup: CDR1 MNHNS, CDR2 SASEGT.

The chain joins TRBV4-2 to TRBJ2-7, with TRBD1 as a possible D gene (6 bases). CDR1 and CDR2 from the germline V gene are LGHNA and YNFKEQ. This CDR3 is 15 amino acids long. Between the trimmed V and J ends, which lost 5 bases and 0 bases, there was a span of 14 bases. The CDR3 loop is CASSDGTTSSYEQYF. The DNA for the CDR3 is TGTGCCAGCAGCGACGGGACAACGAGCTCCTACGAGCAGTACTTC.

This clone was found a few times. The chain has TRBV27 and TRBJ2-3; D is undetermined. Per germline, CDR1 MNHEY and CDR2 SMNVEV (reference sequence). CDR3 length: 15 residues. V lost 6 bases to trimming and J lost 0 bases, with 13 bases between them. The CDR3 DNA sequence: TGTGCCAGCAGACCCACAACGCGGAGCACAGATACGCAGTATTTT. It is translated as CASRPTTRSTDTQYF.

J is TRBJ2-7 and V is TRBV7-9, with TRBD2 matching 13 bases. The CDR3 is 16 amino acids. The J segment lost 4 bases and the V segment lost 3 bases, leaving 6 bases of the junction unmatched. Looked up from germline, CDR1 is SEHNR and CDR2 is FQNEAQ (reference sequence). For the CDR3, the DNA is TGTGCCAGCAGCTTGCTGGGGACTAGCGGGAAATACGAGCAGTACTTC. It encodes CASSLLGTSGKYEQYF.

Only one count was recorded for this clone. This CDR3 is CASSLGRIYEQYF. The CDR3 nucleotides are TGTGCCAGCAGCTTGGGGAGGATCTACGAGCAGTACTTC. The V gene is TRBV5-5, the J gene TRBJ2-7; maybe TRBD2 (5 bases). CDR3 size: 13 residues. Germline CDR1 SGHKS, CDR2 YYEKEE (reference sequence). V gave up 0 bases and J gave up 3 bases, with 7 bases separating them. The full variable domain, completed using reference TRBV5-5 and TRBJ2-7, is DAGVTQSPTHLIKTRGQQVTLRCSPISGHKSVSWYQQVLGQGPQFIFQYYEKEERGRGNFPDRFSARQFPNYSSELNVNALLLGDSALYLCASSLGRIYEQYFGPGTRLTVT.

This chain links TRBV10-3 with TRBJ2-3, with 8 bases fitting TRBD1. Trimming took 2 bases from V and 5 from J; bases not matched to a gene: 9. There are 16 residues in the CDR3. The germline gives CDR1 ENHRY, CDR2 SYGVKD. CDR3: CAISEQGTGGGDTQYF. The CDR3 DNA reads as TGTGCCATCAGTGAGCAGGGGACAGGTGGGGGAGATACGCAGTATTTT.

The rearrangement uses TRBV19 and TRBJ2-2; 10 nucleotides match TRBD2. After removal of 3 bases from V and 0 bases from J, the junction contained 1 base not matched to a gene. The CDR3 length is 16 residues. Germline-derived CDR1 and CDR2 are LNHDA and SQIVND (reference sequence). The CDR3 DNA sequence: TGTGCCAGTAGTATCCTAGCGGGAGCGAACACCGGGGAGCTGTTTTTT. Amino acids: CASSILAGANTGELFF.

This clone appeared a few times. The chain is built from TRBV9 and TRBJ2-7; a weak D match, TRBD2 (6 bases). V lost 3 bases to trimming and J lost 1 base, with 8 bases between them. The germline gives CDR1 SGDLS, CDR2 YYNGEE. The CDR3 sequence is 13 residues long. CDR3 protein: CASSAGLSYEQYF. CDR3 sequence (DNA): TGTGCCAGCAGCGCGGGACTGTCCTACGAGCAGTACTTC. The full variable domain, in which reference TRBV9 and TRBJ2-7 provide the parts outside the CDR3, is DSGVTQTPKHLITATGQRVTLRCSPRSGDLSVYWYQQSLDQGLQFLIQYYNGEERAKGNILERFSAQQFPDLHSELNLSSLELGDSALYFCASSAGLSYEQYFGPGTRLTVT.

About this clone itself: The identical CDR3 is also encoded by other nucleotide sequences in the sample. V and J are TRBV7-2 and TRBJ2-7, with 7 positions matching TRBD2. The ends lost 0 bases at V and 1 base at J; junction bases unmatched: 0. Germline CDR1 is SGHTA and CDR2 is FQGNSA. The CDR3 totals 14 residues. The chain's CDR3 is CASSLAGGSYEQYF. CDR3 nucleotide sequence: TGTGCCAGCAGCTTAGCGGGAGGGTCCTACGAGCAGTACTTC. The full variable domain, its missing parts supplied by reference TRBV7-2 and TRBJ2-7, is GAGVSQSPSNKVTEKGKDVELRCDPISGHTALYWYRQSLGQGLEFLIYFQGNSAPDKSGLPSDRFSAERTGGSVSTLTIQRTQQEDSAVYLCASSLAGGSYEQYFGPGTRLTVT.

CDR3 coding DNA: TGTGCCAGCGGATTATGGAGCTCCTACAATGAGCAGTTCTTC. Translated: CASGLWSSYNEQFF. The V gene is TRBV27, the J gene TRBJ2-1; D is unclear. In germline, CDR1 is MNHEY, CDR2 SMNVEV (reference sequence). V was shortened by 8 bases and J by 0 bases, with 11 bases between the two germline ends. CDR3 size: 14 residues.

This clone was observed a few times. The V and J genes are TRBV6-4 and TRBJ2-7; D is undetermined. Germline lookup yields CDR1 MRHNA and CDR2 SNTAGT. Trimming took off 3 bases at V and 0 bases at J, with 12 bases between the two ends. The CDR3 contains 15 residues. The CDR3 DNA is TGTGCCAGCAGTGAGTTTGCAGGTCCCTCCTACGAGCAGTACTTC. Translation: CASSEFAGPSYEQYF.

The genes are TRBV28 and TRBJ2-7, with TRBD2 matching 12 bases. With 6 bases clipped from V and 4 bases from J, the junction kept 1 base outside the gene matches. Germline lookup yields CDR1 MDHEN and CDR2 SYDVKM. This CDR3 region has 13 residues. CDR3 in amino acids: CASRGTSGYEQYF. The CDR3 nucleotides are TGTGCCAGCAGAGGGACTAGCGGGTACGAGCAGTACTTC.